The present entry profiles one T cell receptor (beta chain) with its context. The data were obtained in a study of shared clonotypes between healthy human individuals. Background on the study: The plates for each donor numbered three CD4 naive, three CD4 memory, two CD8 naive and one CD8 memory.

Generated by immunoSEQ multiplex PCR, the TCRdb table keeps only in-frame clones and is missing some. The table lists millions of clones, roughly 94% of them singletons. With 4 bases removed from V and 2 bases from J, the gap between germline ends came to 4 bases. The CDR3 covers 12 residues. The V gene's germline CDR1 is SNHLY and CDR2 FYNNEI. HIV-negative, healthy adults without recent acute infections or vaccinations were the donors. All the donors were Caucasian adults who lived in Nashville, Tennessee. The V call is TRBV2, the J call TRBJ2-3; the D is unclear. Sequencing was done on a sample of naive CD4+ T cells sorted from blood. Stated subset: CD45RA+ positively selected. The TCR sequence derives from a man between 18 and 35 years old in good health. CDR3 DNA sequence: TGTGCCAGCAGTGCCCTCACAGATACGCAGTATTTT. It specifies CASSALTDTQYF.